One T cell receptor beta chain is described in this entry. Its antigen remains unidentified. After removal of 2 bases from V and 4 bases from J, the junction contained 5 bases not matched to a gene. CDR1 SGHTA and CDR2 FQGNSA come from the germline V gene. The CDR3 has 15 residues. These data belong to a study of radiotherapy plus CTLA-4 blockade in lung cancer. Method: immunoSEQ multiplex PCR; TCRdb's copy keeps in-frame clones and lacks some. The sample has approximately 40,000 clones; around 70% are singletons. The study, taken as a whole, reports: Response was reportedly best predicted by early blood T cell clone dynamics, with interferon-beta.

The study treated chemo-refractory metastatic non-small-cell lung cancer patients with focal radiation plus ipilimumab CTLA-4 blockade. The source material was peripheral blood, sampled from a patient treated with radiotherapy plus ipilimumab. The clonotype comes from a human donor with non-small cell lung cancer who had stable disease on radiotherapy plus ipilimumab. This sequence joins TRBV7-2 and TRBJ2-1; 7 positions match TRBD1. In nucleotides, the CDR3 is TGTGCCAGCAGCTTAAATGTGGGACAGTACAATGAGCAGTTCTTC. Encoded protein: CASSLNVGQYNEQFF.